What follows describes a single T cell receptor beta chain. The antigen remains undetermined. This entry comes from a study of shared clonotypes between healthy human individuals. Study-wide points: Naive subsets generally exceeded memory subsets in estimated richness. Clonotype sharing levels among donors were expected to vary with sequencing depth. A small donor pool kept down the genetic and exposure-history diversity that was represented.

The CDR3 contains 15 residues. Germline CDR1 is SGHRS and CDR2 is YFSETQ. Trimming left V 3 bases short and J 0 bases short, with 13 bases between. Produced via immunoSEQ multiplex PCR; TCRdb's table is partial and in-frame only. The sample has about 2.4 million clones; 93% are singletons. Sequences were obtained from naive CD4+ T cells from PBMCs. Subset meaning: CD45RA+ positively selected. The sequence was obtained from a man aged 18 to 35 in good health. Some clones in this sample may be carry-over from other donors' samples. The V gene is TRBV5-1, the J gene TRBJ2-7, with TRBD1 as a possible D gene (6 bases). CDR3 sequence reads: CASSSRTDSSYEQYF. CDR3 coding DNA: TGCGCCAGCAGCTCCAGGACAGATAGCTCCTACGAGCAGTACTTC. The entire variable domain, with the rest obtained from reference TRBV5-1 and TRBJ2-7, is as follows: KAGVTQTPRYLIKTRGQQVTLSCSPISGHRSVSWYQQTPGQGLQFLFEYFSETQRNKGNFPGRFSGRQFSNSRSEMNVSTLELGDSALYLCASSSRTDSSYEQYFGPGTRLTVT.